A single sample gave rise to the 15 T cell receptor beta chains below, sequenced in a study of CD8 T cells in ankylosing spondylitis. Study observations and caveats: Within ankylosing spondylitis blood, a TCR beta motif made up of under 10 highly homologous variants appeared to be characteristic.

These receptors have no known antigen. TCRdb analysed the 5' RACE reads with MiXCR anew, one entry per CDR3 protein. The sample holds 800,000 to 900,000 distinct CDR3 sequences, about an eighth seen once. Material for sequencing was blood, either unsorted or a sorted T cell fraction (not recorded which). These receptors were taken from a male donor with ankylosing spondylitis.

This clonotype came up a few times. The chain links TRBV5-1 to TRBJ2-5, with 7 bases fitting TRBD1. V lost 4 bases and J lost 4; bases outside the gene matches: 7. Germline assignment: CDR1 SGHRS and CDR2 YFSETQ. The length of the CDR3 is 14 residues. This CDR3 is CASSPGQSPETQYF. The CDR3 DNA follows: TGCGCCAGCAGCCCGGGACAGTCCCCAGAGACCCAGTACTTC. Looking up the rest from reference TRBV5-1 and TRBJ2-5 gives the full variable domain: KAGVTQTPRYLIKTRGQQVTLSCSPISGHRSVSWYQQTPGQGLQFLFEYFSETQRNKGNFPGRFSGRQFSNSRSEMNVSTLELGDSALYLCASSPGQSPETQYFGPGTRLLVL.

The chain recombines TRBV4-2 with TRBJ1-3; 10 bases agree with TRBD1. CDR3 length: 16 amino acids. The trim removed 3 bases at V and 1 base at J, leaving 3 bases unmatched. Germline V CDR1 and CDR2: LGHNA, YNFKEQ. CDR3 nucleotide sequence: TGTGCCAGCAGCCAGGGACAGGGGAGGTCTGGAAACACCATATATTTT. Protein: CASSQGQGRSGNTIYF.

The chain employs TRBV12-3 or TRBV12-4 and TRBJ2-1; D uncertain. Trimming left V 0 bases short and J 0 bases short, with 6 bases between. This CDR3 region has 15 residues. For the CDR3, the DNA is TGTGCCAGCAGTTTAGCGGGCTACTCCTACAATGAGCAGTTCTTC. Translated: CASSLAGYSYNEQFF.

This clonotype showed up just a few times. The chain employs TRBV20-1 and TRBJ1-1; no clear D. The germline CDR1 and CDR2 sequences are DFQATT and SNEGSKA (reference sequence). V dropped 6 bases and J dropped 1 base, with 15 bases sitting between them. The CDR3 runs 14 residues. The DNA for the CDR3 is TGCAGTGCCTTTCCGCTAGGGAGGAACACTGAAGCTTTCTTT. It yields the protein CSAFPLGRNTEAFF.

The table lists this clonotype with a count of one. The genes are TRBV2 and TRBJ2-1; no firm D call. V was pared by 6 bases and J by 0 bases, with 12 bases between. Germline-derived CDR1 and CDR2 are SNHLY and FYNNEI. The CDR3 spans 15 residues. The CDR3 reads CASSLPFSSYNEQFF. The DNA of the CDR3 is TGTGCCAGCAGCCTGCCCTTTTCCTCCTACAATGAGCAGTTCTTC.

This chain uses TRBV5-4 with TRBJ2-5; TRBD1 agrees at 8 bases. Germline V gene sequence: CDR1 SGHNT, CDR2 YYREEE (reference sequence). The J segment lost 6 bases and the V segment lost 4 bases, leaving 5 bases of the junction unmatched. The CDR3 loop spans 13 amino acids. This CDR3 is CASSMDRVQTQYF. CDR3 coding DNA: TGTGCCAGCAGCATGGACAGGGTGCAGACCCAGTACTTC.

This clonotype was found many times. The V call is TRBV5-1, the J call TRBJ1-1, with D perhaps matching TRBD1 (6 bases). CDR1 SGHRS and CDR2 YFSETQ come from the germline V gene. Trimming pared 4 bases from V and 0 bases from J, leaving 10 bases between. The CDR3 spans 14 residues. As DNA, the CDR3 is TGCGCCAGCAGCATAGGACAGATGAACACTGAAGCTTTCTTT. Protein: CASSIGQMNTEAFF.

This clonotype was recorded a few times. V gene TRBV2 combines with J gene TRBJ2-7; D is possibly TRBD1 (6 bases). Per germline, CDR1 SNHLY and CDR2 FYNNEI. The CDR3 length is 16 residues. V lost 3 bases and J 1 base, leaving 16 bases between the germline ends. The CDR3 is CASSEGLGAWSYEQYF. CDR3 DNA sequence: TGTGCCAGCAGTGAGGGTTTGGGGGCATGGTCCTACGAGCAGTACTTC.

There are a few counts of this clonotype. As DNA, the CDR3 is TGTGCCAGTAGTTTCCGGGACAGGGCGGACATTCAGTACTTC. The encoded protein is CASSFRDRADIQYF. This chain uses TRBV19 with TRBJ2-4, with 9 bases lining up with TRBD1. Germline V lookup: CDR1 LNHDA, CDR2 SQIVND (reference sequence). The CDR3 extends over 14 amino acids. After removal of 5 bases from V and 8 bases from J, the junction contained 7 bases not matched to a gene.

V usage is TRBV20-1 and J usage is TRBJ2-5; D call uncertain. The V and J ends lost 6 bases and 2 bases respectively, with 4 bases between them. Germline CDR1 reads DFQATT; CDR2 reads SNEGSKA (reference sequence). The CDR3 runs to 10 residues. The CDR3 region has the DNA TGCAGTGCCAAGCAAGAGACCCAGTACTTC. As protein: CSAKQETQYF.

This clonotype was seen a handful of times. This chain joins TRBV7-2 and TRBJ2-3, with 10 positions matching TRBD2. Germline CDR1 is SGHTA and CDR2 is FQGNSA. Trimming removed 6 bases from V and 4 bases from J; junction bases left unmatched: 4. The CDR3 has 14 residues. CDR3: CASRSSGSADTQYF. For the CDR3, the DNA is TGTGCCAGCAGGTCTAGCGGGAGTGCAGATACGCAGTATTTT.

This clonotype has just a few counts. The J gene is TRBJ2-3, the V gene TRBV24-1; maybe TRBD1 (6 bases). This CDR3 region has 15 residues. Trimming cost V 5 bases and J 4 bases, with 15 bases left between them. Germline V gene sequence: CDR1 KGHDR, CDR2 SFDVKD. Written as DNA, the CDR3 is TGTGCCACCAGTGGATGGGGGCCCGGAGCAGATACGCAGTATTTT. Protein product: CATSGWGPGADTQYF.

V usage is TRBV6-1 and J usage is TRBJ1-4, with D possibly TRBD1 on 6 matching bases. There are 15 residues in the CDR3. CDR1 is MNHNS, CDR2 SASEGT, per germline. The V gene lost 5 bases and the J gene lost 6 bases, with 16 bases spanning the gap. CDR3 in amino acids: CASSPDRLSYEKLFF. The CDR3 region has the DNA TGTGCCAGCAGTCCCGACAGGTTATCATATGAAAAACTGTTTTTT.

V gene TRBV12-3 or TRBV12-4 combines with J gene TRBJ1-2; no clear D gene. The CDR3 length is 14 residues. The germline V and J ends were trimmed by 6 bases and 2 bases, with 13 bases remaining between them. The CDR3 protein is CASSHRRANYGYTF. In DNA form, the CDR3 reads TGTGCCAGCAGCCACCGCCGGGCCAACTATGGCTACACCTTC.

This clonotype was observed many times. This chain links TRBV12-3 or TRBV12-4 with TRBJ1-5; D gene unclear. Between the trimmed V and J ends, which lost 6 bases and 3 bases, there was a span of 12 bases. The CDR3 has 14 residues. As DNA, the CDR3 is TGTGCCAGCAGCCTCGACGTAATCAATCAGCCCCAGCATTTT. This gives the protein CASSLDVINQPQHF.